Shown below are 16 T cell receptor beta chains from a single sample sequenced in a study of blood T cell repertoires in COVID-19. Profiled with immunoSEQ multiplex PCR; TCRdb holds only in-frame clones, not every one. Of 150,000 to 200,000 clones in the sample, 90% to 95% were seen once. Sequenced material: peripheral blood. These receptors were taken from a woman aged 45-60 years with acute or convalescent COVID-19.

This clone was observed a single time. CDR3 nucleotide sequence: TGTGCCGGACAAGTCTCCTATGGCTACACCTTC. This codes for CAGQVSYGYTF. The chain carries TRBV2 and TRBJ1-2; D may be TRBD1 (5 bases). V was trimmed by 11 bases and J by 4 bases, leaving 11 bases between them. This CDR3 has 11 residues. Per the germline V gene, CDR1 is SNHLY and CDR2 is FYNNEI. Full variable domain (remainder filled in from reference TRBV2 and TRBJ1-2): EPEVTQTPSHQVTQMGQEVILRCVPISNHLYFYWYRQILGQKVEFLVSFYNNEISEKSEIFDDQFSVERPDGSNFTLKIRSTKLEDSAMYFCAGQVSYGYTFGSGTRLTVV.

The genes are TRBV10-3 and TRBJ1-5; perhaps TRBD1 as D (6 bases). Germline CDR1 is ENHRY and CDR2 is SYGVKD. V was pared by 8 bases and J by 5 bases, with 19 bases between. The CDR3 extends over 15 amino acids. CDR3 nucleotide sequence: TGTGCCATCGGCCCCGGGGGGGCTGGCGATCAGCCCCAGCATTTT. It encodes CAIGPGGAGDQPQHF.

The chain uses TRBV2 and TRBJ2-7; 11 bases fit TRBD1. The V gene end was trimmed by 2 bases and the J gene end by 13 bases; junction bases not matched to a gene: 10. Per the germline V gene, CDR1 is SNHLY and CDR2 is FYNNEI. This CDR3 region has 14 residues. The CDR3 is CASSESGQGAREYF. CDR3 nucleotides: TGTGCCAGCAGTGAATCTGGACAGGGGGCGCGGGAATACTTC.

This clone is a singleton in its sample. CDR3 sequence (DNA): TGTGCCAGTATGGGCAGGGGGACAGATACGCAGTATTTT. It encodes CASMGRGTDTQYF. The chain uses TRBV19 and TRBJ2-3; 7 nucleotides line up with TRBD1. Germline V gives CDR1 LNHDA, CDR2 SQIVND (reference sequence). The CDR3 spans 13 residues. With 7 bases clipped from V and 3 bases from J, the junction kept 4 bases outside the gene matches. The full variable domain, rest sourced from reference TRBV19 and TRBJ2-3, is DGGITQSPKYLFRKEGQNVTLSCEQNLNHDAMYWYRQDPGQGLRLIYYSQIVNDFQKGDIAEGYSVSREKKESFPLTVTSAQKNPTAFYLCASMGRGTDTQYFGPGTRLTVL.

This clone was seen just once. The rearrangement links TRBV30 to TRBJ1-5; 7 nucleotides match TRBD1. This CDR3 spans 15 amino acids. Germline V gene lookup returns CDR1 GTSNPN and CDR2 SVGIG (reference sequence). Trimming cost V 3 bases and J 0 bases; bases outside gene matches: 5. The CDR3 coding sequence is TGTGCCTGGAGCCAGGGGGGTTATAGCAATCAGCCCCAGCATTTT. It is translated as CAWSQGGYSNQPQHF.

This chain uses TRBV6-5 with TRBJ2-7; 7 bases fit TRBD1. CDR3 length: 13 residues. V shed 6 bases and J 3 bases; nucleotides not matched to a gene: 5. Per the germline V gene, CDR1 is MNHEY and CDR2 is SVGAGI. DNA of the CDR3: TGTGCCAGCAGAGAGACAGGGAGCTACGAGCAGTACTTC. It specifies CASRETGSYEQYF.

This rearrangement joins TRBV7-9 to TRBJ2-7; D may be TRBD1 (6 bases). This CDR3 is 18 amino acids long. Trimming shortened V by 5 bases and J by 3 bases, and 26 bases separated the two germline ends. In germline, CDR1 is SEHNR, CDR2 FQNEAQ (reference sequence). The CDR3 reads CASSPSWWDTQTYYEQYF. For the CDR3, the DNA is TGTGCCAGCAGCCCCAGTTGGTGGGACACCCAGACGTACTACGAGCAGTACTTC.

This clone was counted once. The chain combines TRBV7-6 with TRBJ1-5; perhaps TRBD1 as D (6 bases). This CDR3 spans 15 amino acids. V lost 1 base, J lost 3 bases, and 10 bases lay in between. Germline assignment: CDR1 SGHVS and CDR2 FNYEAQ. CDR3 region: CASSLGGGFNQPQHF. The CDR3 bases are TGTGCCAGCAGCTTAGGGGGGGGCTTCAATCAGCCCCAGCATTTT.

The chain has TRBV11-2 and TRBJ2-7, with TRBD1 matching over 8 bases. The germline V gene encodes CDR1 SGHAT and CDR2 FQNNGV. This CDR3 has 19 residues. V trimming: 5 bases; J trimming: 3 bases; junction bases outside the gene matches: 21. DNA of the CDR3: TGTGCCAGCAGCCTACTTGGACAGGGCTGGACCATCATACACTACGAGCAGTACTTC. Protein sequence: CASSLLGQGWTIIHYEQYF. Filled out from reference TRBV11-2 and TRBJ2-7, the complete variable domain reads EAGVAQSPRYKIIEKRQSVAFWCNPISGHATLYWYQQILGQGPKLLIQFQNNGVVDDSQLPKDRFSAERLKGVDSTLKIQPAKLEDSAVYLCASSLLGQGWTIIHYEQYFGPGTRLTVT.

This chain links TRBV5-1 with TRBJ1-1; 9 bases line up with TRBD1. CDR1 is SGHRS and CDR2 is YFSETQ in the germline V gene. CDR3 size: 14 residues. V dropped 4 bases and J dropped 4; count of bases not matched to a gene: 5. CDR3 protein: CASSDTGGTTEAFF. The CDR3 bases are TGCGCCAGCAGCGATACAGGGGGCACCACTGAAGCTTTCTTT.

The chain combines TRBV11-2 with TRBJ2-7; weak D call: TRBD1 (6 bases). The germline V gene has CDR1 SGHAT and CDR2 FQNNGV. This CDR3 region has 12 residues. V lost 4 bases and J 5 bases, leaving 9 bases between the germline ends. The CDR3 DNA reads TGTGCCAGCAGCTCCGGACAGAACGAGCAGTACTTC. This sequence encodes CASSSGQNEQYF. Combining the CDR3 with reference TRBV11-2 and TRBJ2-7 gives the whole variable domain EAGVAQSPRYKIIEKRQSVAFWCNPISGHATLYWYQQILGQGPKLLIQFQNNGVVDDSQLPKDRFSAERLKGVDSTLKIQPAKLEDSAVYLCASSSGQNEQYFGPGTRLTVT.

This clone was seen a few times. V usage is TRBV29-1 and J usage is TRBJ1-2; a weak D match, TRBD1 (5 bases). The CDR3 has 13 residues. The V end lost 3 bases, the J end lost 6 bases, and 14 bases lay between the germline ends. CDR1 is SQVTM, CDR2 ANQGSEA, per germline. The CDR3 coding sequence is TGCAGCGTTGAGGGCTCGTTAGGGGATGGCTACACCTTC. This gives the protein CSVEGSLGDGYTF. Drawing the rest from reference TRBV29-1 and TRBJ1-2, the complete variable domain is SAVISQKPSRDICQRGTSLTIQCQVDSQVTMMFWYRQQPGQSLTLIATANQGSEATYESGFVIDKFPISRPNLTFSTLTVSNMSPEDSSIYLCSVEGSLGDGYTFGSGTRLTVV.

The rearrangement uses TRBV29-1 and TRBJ1-1; TRBD1 agrees at 7 bases. V dropped 5 bases and J dropped 4; count of bases not matched to a gene: 10. Germline-derived CDR1 and CDR2 are SQVTM and ANQGSEA. The CDR3 sequence is 14 residues long. This CDR3 reads CSVTEDRVGTEAFF. Here the CDR3 DNA reads TGCAGCGTTACGGAAGACAGGGTGGGCACTGAAGCTTTCTTT.

This chain connects TRBV18 to TRBJ2-1; 7 nucleotides agree with TRBD2. With V trimmed by 2 bases and J by 7 bases, 2 bases remained unmatched. The CDR3 spans 13 residues. The germline V gene has CDR1 KGHSH and CDR2 LQKENI. The CDR3 protein is CASSPGEGNEQFF. DNA for the CDR3: TGTGCCAGCTCACCAGGGGAGGGGAATGAGCAGTTCTTC.

The sample holds one count of this clone. J is TRBJ2-7 and V is TRBV2; 10 positions match TRBD2. V shed 8 bases and J 4 bases; nucleotides not matched to a gene: 8. Germline V lookup: CDR1 SNHLY, CDR2 FYNNEI. This CDR3 spans 14 amino acids. CDR3 DNA sequence: TGTGCCAGCTTAGCGGGAGGTATCAAGTACGAGCAGTACTTC. It translates to CASLAGGIKYEQYF.

The chain couples TRBV19 to TRBJ2-7; 10 bases map to TRBD1. The trim removed 1 base at V and 6 bases at J, leaving 6 bases unmatched. Germline CDR1 reads LNHDA; CDR2 reads SQIVND (reference sequence). The CDR3 spans 15 residues. The CDR3 DNA sequence: TGTGCCAGTAGTATAGTGACAGGGGGCGTTGGCGAGCAGTACTTC. Protein: CASSIVTGGVGEQYF.